The T cell receptor beta chain described here comes from a study of shared clonotypes between healthy human individuals. Study information: Donors, aged 18 to 49, were a couple of women and a few men.

Only in-frame clones appear in the TCRdb table, and some are missing; sequencing was by immunoSEQ multiplex PCR. The data hold about 820,000 clones, with 80% to 95% observed a single time. In the case of this clone: The antigen is unknown.

CDR1 and CDR2 (germline): LNHDA, SQIVND (reference sequence). V dropped 0 bases and J dropped 4 bases, with 7 bases sitting between them. The CDR3 runs 13 residues. CD45RO-negative CD8 cells positively selected for CCR7 made up the naive population, which excluded terminally differentiated effector memory CD45RA+ cells. The donors, healthy adults who were HIV-negative, had experienced no recent acute infections or vaccinations. Findings and caveats of the study: Tissue TCR repertoires likely differ from these blood-only repertoires.

This clonotype originated in a man between 25 and 39 years old in good health. Sequencing was done on a sample of naive CD8+ T cells sorted from blood. This chain connects TRBV19 to TRBJ2-7, with unresolved D. Written as DNA, the CDR3 is TGTGCCAGTAGTATAGATTCGCGGTACGAGCAGTACTTC. It is translated as CASSIDSRYEQYF.